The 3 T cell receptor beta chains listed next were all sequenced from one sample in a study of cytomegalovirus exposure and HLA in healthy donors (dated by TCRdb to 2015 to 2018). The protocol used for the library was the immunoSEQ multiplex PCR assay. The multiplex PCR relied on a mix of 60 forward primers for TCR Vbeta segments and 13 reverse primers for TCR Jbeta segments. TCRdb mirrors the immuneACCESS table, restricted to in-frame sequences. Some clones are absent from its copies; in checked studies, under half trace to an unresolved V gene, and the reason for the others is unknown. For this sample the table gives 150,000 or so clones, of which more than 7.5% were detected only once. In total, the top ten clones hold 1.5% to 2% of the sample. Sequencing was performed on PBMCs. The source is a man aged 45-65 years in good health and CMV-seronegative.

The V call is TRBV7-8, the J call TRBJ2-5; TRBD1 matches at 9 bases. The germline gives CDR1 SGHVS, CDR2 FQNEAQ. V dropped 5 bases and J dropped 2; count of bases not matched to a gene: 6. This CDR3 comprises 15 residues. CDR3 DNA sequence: TGTGCCAGCAGCATTGACAGGGGGGTACAAGAGACCCAGTACTTC. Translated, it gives CASSIDRGVQETQYF.

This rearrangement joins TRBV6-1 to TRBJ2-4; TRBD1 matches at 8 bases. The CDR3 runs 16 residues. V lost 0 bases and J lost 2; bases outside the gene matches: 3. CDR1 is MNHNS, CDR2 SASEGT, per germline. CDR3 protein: CASSEAWTGTKNIQYF. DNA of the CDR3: TGTGCCAGCAGTGAAGCATGGACAGGGACCAAAAACATTCAGTACTTC.

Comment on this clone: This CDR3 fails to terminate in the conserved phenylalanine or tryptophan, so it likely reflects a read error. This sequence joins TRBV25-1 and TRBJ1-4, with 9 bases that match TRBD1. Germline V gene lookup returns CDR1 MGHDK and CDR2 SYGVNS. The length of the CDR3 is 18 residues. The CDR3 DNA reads TGTGCCAGCAGTACCTCCGGGACAGGGCTTACAACTAATGAAAAGCTGTTTGTT. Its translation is CASSTSGTGLTTNEKLFV.